Listed below are T cell receptor beta chains from one sample, sequenced in a study of blood T cell repertoires in COVID-19. Sequencing used immunoSEQ multiplex PCR; TCRdb keeps in-frame clones, though not all of them. Among 300,000 or so clones listed, 90% were seen once. Sequencing input: peripheral blood. These TCRs come from a woman in her thirties with COVID-19, enrolled during active disease. The CDR3 runs from the conserved cysteine through the conserved F or W. The D gene is left open where the match is weak. Expanded clones are given a class, and other clones once, few, many or no size at all.

V gene	J gene	clone size	D gene	CDR3 protein	CDR3 DNA
TRBV28	TRBJ1-6	-	-	CASSFLPRRNSPLHF	TGTGCCAGCAGTTTTCTTCCAAGGCGGAATTCACCCCTCCACTTT
TRBV2	TRBJ2-1	-	TRBD2	CASSDGLANEQFF	TGTGCCAGCAGTGATGGACTAGCGAATGAGCAGTTCTTC
TRBV10-1	TRBJ2-2	-	TRBD2	CASSELAGGPSNGELFF	TGCGCCAGCTCTGAGCTAGCGGGAGGGCCCTCAAACGGGGAGCTGTTTTTT
TRBV9	TRBJ1-2	-	TRBD1	CASSVGDRAANYGYTF	TGTGCCAGCAGCGTAGGGGACAGGGCAGCTAACTATGGCTACACCTTC
TRBV4-1	TRBJ2-1	-	TRBD2	CASRRTSGYGGNEQFF	TGCGCCAGTCGTCGGACTAGCGGGTACGGGGGCAATGAGCAGTTCTTC
TRBV28	TRBJ2-2	-	-	CASSLYRVGELFF	TGTGCCAGCAGTTTATACAGGGTCGGGGAGCTGTTTTTT
TRBV10-2	TRBJ1-1	-	TRBD1	CASRAGTGAFGNTEAFF	TGCGCCAGCAGAGCCGGGACAGGGGCTTTTGGAAACACTGAAGCTTTCTTT
TRBV7-9	TRBJ1-2	few	-	CASSPPLGGINYGYTF	TGTGCCAGCAGCCCACCGCTGGGAGGGATTAACTATGGCTACACCTTC
TRBV15	TRBJ1-2	-	-	CATSREAADYGYTF	TGTGCCACCAGCAGAGAGGCCGCCGACTATGGCTACACCTTC
TRBV29-1	TRBJ2-1	-	TRBD2	CSVTYSGRLLEQFF	TGCAGCGTCACTTATAGCGGGAGGCTCTTGGAGCAGTTCTTC
TRBV18	TRBJ2-1	-	TRBD2	CASSLKAGGPNEQFF	TGTGCCAGCTCACTAAAAGCGGGAGGCCCAAATGAGCAGTTCTTC
TRBV7-2	TRBJ1-6	once	-	CASSLSSRGNSPLHF	TGTGCCAGCAGCTTATCCAGCAGGGGTAATTCACCCCTCCACTTT
TRBV7-2	TRBJ1-5	-	-	CASSQGSRSNQPQHF	TGTGCCAGCAGCCAGGGGTCGCGCAGCAATCAGCCCCAGCATTTT
TRBV5-1	TRBJ2-7	-	-	CASSWESSYEQYF	TGCGCCAGCAGCTGGGAGAGCTCCTACGAGCAGTACTTC
TRBV25-1	TRBJ1-4	-	-	CASGTTTNEKLFF	TGTGCCAGCGGGACAACAACTAATGAAAAACTGTTTTTT
TRBV5-1	TRBJ1-1	-	-	CASSWGQNTEAFF	TGCGCCAGCAGCTGGGGACAGAACACTGAAGCTTTCTTT
TRBV24-1	TRBJ1-5	-	TRBD1	CATSEPGQGAFQPQHF	TGTGCCACCAGTGAACCGGGACAGGGGGCCTTTCAGCCCCAGCATTTT
TRBV10-3	TRBJ1-1	-	TRBD1	CAISEPTTGGFTEAFF	TGTGCCATCAGTGAGCCTACGACAGGGGGCTTCACTGAAGCTTTCTTT
TRBV3-1/TRBV3-2	TRBJ1-1	-	-	CASSQGNRVIPEAFF	TGTGCCAGCAGCCAAGGGAACAGGGTGATACCTGAAGCTTTCTTT
TRBV2	TRBJ2-1	-	TRBD2	CASSVGTSGSSYNEQFF	TGTGCCAGCAGTGTTGGGACTAGCGGGAGTTCCTACAATGAGCAGTTCTTC
TRBV19	TRBJ2-7	-	TRBD1	CASRSRDRTFYEQYF	TGTGCCAGTAGGTCTCGGGACAGGACTTTCTACGAGCAGTACTTC
TRBV28	TRBJ2-7	-	-	CASSSSLRYEQYF	TGTGCCAGCAGTTCCTCTCTCCGCTACGAGCAGTACTTC
TRBV15	TRBJ2-1	-	-	CATSRDSGNYNEQFF	TGTGCCACCAGCAGAGACAGCGGAAATTACAATGAGCAGTTCTTC
TRBV25-1	TRBJ1-6	-	-	CASSEPGEGSPLHF	TGTGCCAGCAGTGAACCAGGGGAGGGTTCACCCCTCCACTTT
TRBV20-1	TRBJ2-7	-	TRBD2	CSASGGLAGAVEQYF	TGCAGTGCTAGTGGGGGACTAGCGGGAGCGGTCGAGCAGTACTTC
TRBV5-4	TRBJ1-2	-	TRBD1	CASTIQGASSHGYTF	TGTGCCAGCACAATACAGGGGGCGTCGTCGCATGGCTACACCTTC
TRBV30	TRBJ1-1	-	-	CAWSGFGGGGAFF	TGTGCCTGGAGTGGGTTTGGGGGAGGAGGTGCTTTCTTT
TRBV10-1	TRBJ2-1	-	TRBD2	CASSNLAGGTGQFF	TGCGCCAGCAGTAACCTAGCGGGAGGTACTGGGCAGTTCTTC
TRBV11-2	TRBJ2-1	once	TRBD1	CASSLDPQGATEQFF	TGTGCCAGCAGCTTAGACCCACAGGGGGCAACTGAGCAGTTCTTC
TRBV12-5	TRBJ2-7	-	TRBD2	CASGLVTTSGRVEQYF	TGTGCTAGTGGTTTGGTGACCACTAGCGGGAGGGTCGAGCAGTACTTC
TRBV7-9	TRBJ2-6	few	TRBD2	CASSSRTGGRSGANVLTF	TGTGCCAGCAGCTCCCGGACGGGGGGGCGCTCTGGGGCCAACGTCCTGACTTTC
TRBV5-5	TRBJ2-5	-	TRBD1	CASSSTGGRRETQYF	TGTGCCAGCAGCTCTACAGGGGGAAGGCGGGAGACCCAGTACTTC
TRBV6-5	TRBJ2-1	once	TRBD2	CASQRERNEQFF	TGTGCCAGTCAGCGGGAGCGGAATGAGCAGTTCTTC
TRBV30	TRBJ1-5	-	TRBD1	CAWRGQGGQPQHF	TGTGCCTGGAGAGGACAGGGCGGCCAGCCCCAGCATTTT
TRBV27	TRBJ1-2	-	TRBD1	CASSSHLTGYYGYTF	TGTGCCAGCAGTTCACACCTGACAGGGTACTATGGCTACACCTTC
TRBV5-1	TRBJ2-7	-	-	CASSLVSSSSYEQYF	TGCGCCAGCAGCTTGGTATCCTCTAGCAGCTACGAGCAGTACTTC
TRBV9	TRBJ2-7	-	-	CASSVSIPGTPGDEQYF	TGTGCCAGCAGCGTTTCAATACCGGGAACCCCAGGGGACGAGCAGTACTTC
TRBV3-1/TRBV3-2	TRBJ2-5	few	TRBD2	CASSQVTRGGGTQYF	TGTGCCAGCAGCCAAGTGACCCGCGGGGGGGGGACCCAGTACTTC
TRBV11-2	TRBJ2-1	once	TRBD2	CASSLFRLAGPYNEQFF	TGTGCCAGCAGCTTATTCAGACTAGCGGGGCCCTACAATGAGCAGTTCTTC
TRBV5-5	TRBJ2-7	-	-	CASSLAGGSYEQYF	TGTGCCAGCAGCTTGGCAGGGGGGTCCTACGAGCAGTACTTC
TRBV21-1	TRBJ1-1	-	-	CASSKGEDRTERDTEAFF	TGTGCCAGCAGCAAAGGGGAGGATCGGACGGAAAGGGACACTGAAGCTTTCTTT
TRBV6-5	TRBJ1-3	-	-	CASSTAGNTIYF	TGTGCCAGCAGTACAGCTGGAAACACCATATATTTT
TRBV5-1	TRBJ2-7	-	TRBD2	CASSSGLAGRTYEQYF	TGCGCCAGCAGCTCGGGACTAGCGGGAAGAACCTACGAGCAGTACTTC
TRBV30	TRBJ2-3	-	-	CAWILSWDSRRQYF	TGTGCCTGGATCTTATCCTGGGACTCCCGGAGGCAGTATTTT
TRBV19	TRBJ1-2	-	TRBD1	CASSSTGTGPFDGYTF	TGTGCCAGTAGCTCGACAGGGACAGGGCCTTTTGATGGCTACACCTTC
TRBV2	TRBJ2-1	once	TRBD2	CASRPGLAGGNEQFF	TGTGCCAGCAGACCGGGACTAGCGGGAGGAAATGAGCAGTTCTTC
TRBV11-2	TRBJ1-2	-	-	CASSLDGSAGVMEGYTF	TGTGCCAGCAGCTTAGACGGGTCAGCCGGGGTGATGGAAGGCTACACCTTC
TRBV28	TRBJ1-6	-	TRBD1	CASFPVTGGRAPLHF	TGTGCCAGCTTTCCCGTAACAGGGGGGCGGGCACCCCTCCACTTT
TRBV5-1	TRBJ1-3	-	TRBD1	CASSTRQGTSGNTIYF	TGCGCCAGCAGCACCCGACAGGGGACCTCTGGAAACACCATATATTTT
TRBV27	TRBJ2-7	-	-	CASRRKTAPYEQYF	TGTGCCAGCAGGCGGAAGACAGCTCCCTACGAGCAGTACTTC
TRBV2	TRBJ1-3	-	-	CASSHSDRISGNTIYF	TGTGCCAGCAGTCATAGCGACAGGATCTCTGGAAACACCATATATTTT
TRBV7-2	TRBJ2-7	-	TRBD1	CASSLGQGPTYEQYF	TGTGCCAGCAGCTTAGGACAGGGGCCTACTTACGAGCAGTACTTC
TRBV5-4	TRBJ1-1	-	TRBD1	CASSGAGTANTEAFF	TGTGCCAGCAGCGGAGCCGGGACAGCGAACACTGAAGCTTTCTTT
TRBV11-2	TRBJ1-4	-	TRBD1	CASSASRQGATNEKLFF	TGTGCCAGCAGCGCCTCCCGACAGGGGGCAACTAATGAAAAACTGTTTTTT
TRBV29-1	TRBJ1-1	-	TRBD1	CSADRAGAEAFF	TGCAGTGCTGACAGGGCTGGGGCTGAAGCTTTCTTT
TRBV6-4	TRBJ1-2	-	TRBD1	CASSGQGMVGYTF	TGTGCCAGCAGTGGACAGGGTATGGTTGGCTACACCTTC
TRBV27	TRBJ2-7	-	-	CASSLTGKVHYEQYF	TGTGCCAGCAGTTTAACCGGGAAGGTCCACTACGAGCAGTACTTC